The following is a TCR beta chain sequence with its context. Its antigen target is currently unknown. Per-base qualities were not stored, and no clone one base away is much larger. There are 14 amino acids in the CDR3, from cysteine to phenylalanine inclusive. Kept here is only the CDR3 DNA, which spans 42 bases and is read in frame from base 1. Based on the germline V gene, the CDR1 and CDR2 sequences are ENHRY and SYGVKD. Between the V and J ends, shortened by 5 bases and 5 bases respectively, the junction contains 15 bases. The source of the sample is a study of T-cell memory formation after mild COVID-19 listed by TCRdb under 2021. With regard to the full study: Most TCR sequence clusters were specific to one of the two donors. In a couple of donors, T-cell clones that expanded and contracted after mild COVID-19 were tracked by sequencing TCRalpha and TCRbeta repertoires over time. Two young, previously healthy adult volunteers made up the cohort, one male and one female.

Beyond this particular receptor, the publication reports: The study included only a couple of mild cases, and larger cohorts that include severe cases with pre-infection samples were judged to be necessary. Contracting CD4+ clones turned up mainly in the CM and EM memory subsets, whereas EMRA was where CD8+ clones were enriched. Some responding clones were found in pre-infection memory, which suggests that pre-existing cross-reactive memory T cells took part in the SARS-CoV-2 response. Clones contracting from day 15 to 85 had balanced CD4/CD8 phenotypes, while a second wave expanding from day 15 to 37 was biased towards CD4+. SARS-CoV-2 specificity of the second-wave clones peaking on day 37 was not confirmed.

Ficoll-Paque density gradient centrifugation was used to isolate PBMCs. TCRdb names Illumina NovaSeq 6000 as the instrument used. TCRalpha and TCRbeta cDNA libraries were built by 5'RACE with constant-segment primers, adding sample barcodes and unique molecular identifiers. RNA was extracted from every sample with Trizol reagent. The libraries were amplified in two PCR steps, and the second step added a second sample barcode and Illumina TruSeq adapters. The libraries were sequenced on an Illumina NovaSeq using 2 x 150 bp paired-end reads. The published analysis was carried out like this. With migec v1.2.7, reads were demultiplexed and then collapsed into UMI-guided consensus sequences. Using mixcr v2.1.11, UMI consensuses were aligned to TRA and TRB V and J templates and then assembled into clonotypes. A clonotype was counted as expanded or contracted only if both edgeR and NoisET called the change significant, with noise models trained on biological replicates. For edgeR calls, the cutoffs were a false discovery rate-adjusted p below 0.01 and a log2 fold-change threshold of 1. As an exploratory analysis of dynamics, max-normalized trajectories of the 1000 most abundant clonotypes were examined with PCA combined with hierarchical clustering. Separately sequenced CD4+ and CD8+ repertoires were used to assign a CD4 or CD8 phenotype to each responding clone. TCRdb took the public reads, trimmed them with fastp at Q25, ran MiXCR for clone calling and kept in-frame beta chains. Records with the same CDR3 protein are collapsed into one entry carrying the most frequent genes and DNA. The V and J calls shown here were made by TCRdb, not taken from the authors' results. This sample comprises about 130,000 distinct CDR3 sequences, about 15% of them detected only once. The ten largest clonotypes hold approximately 15% of the sample.

What was sequenced was PBMCs or a T cell subset sorted from them (not recorded which). This TCR came from an adult woman who had mild COVID-19 (a few samples of this study predate the infection). The sample titles of this study are shuffled in the database, so cell type and time point are left out; the donor was told from shared clones. The V and J segments used are TRBV10-3 and TRBJ2-5; TRBD2 is a possible D gene, resting on 5 matching bases. The nucleotides are TGTGCCATCAGTAGCGGAGGCCTTGGGGAGACCCAGTACTTC. The encoded protein is CAISSGGLGETQYF.